The clone carrying this TCR beta chain was seen a handful of times. Its specificity is unknown. This specimen belongs to a study of response to subunit inactivated influenza vaccine. Study-level results: The authors offered the suggestion that each seasonal influenza vaccination recruits few new T cells.

TCRdb used MiXCR to reprocess the RT-PCR reads, holding one entry per CDR3 protein. Found here are more than 700,000 distinct CDR3 sequences, 21% of them singletons; the top ten hold about 10%. V shed 0 bases and J shed 2 bases, with 11 bases lying between them. CDR3 length: 15 amino acids. CDR1 is LNHNV and CDR2 is YYDKDF in the germline V gene (reference sequence). The specimen comprised PBMCs from blood, sampled around 5 days after vaccination. This clonotype originated in a middle-aged man who received an inactivated influenza vaccine. The chain has TRBV15 and TRBJ2-7; D unclear. The CDR3 region has the DNA TGTGCCACCAGCAGAGATTTGACAAATACCTACGAGCAGTACTTC. The encoded protein is CATSRDLTNTYEQYF.